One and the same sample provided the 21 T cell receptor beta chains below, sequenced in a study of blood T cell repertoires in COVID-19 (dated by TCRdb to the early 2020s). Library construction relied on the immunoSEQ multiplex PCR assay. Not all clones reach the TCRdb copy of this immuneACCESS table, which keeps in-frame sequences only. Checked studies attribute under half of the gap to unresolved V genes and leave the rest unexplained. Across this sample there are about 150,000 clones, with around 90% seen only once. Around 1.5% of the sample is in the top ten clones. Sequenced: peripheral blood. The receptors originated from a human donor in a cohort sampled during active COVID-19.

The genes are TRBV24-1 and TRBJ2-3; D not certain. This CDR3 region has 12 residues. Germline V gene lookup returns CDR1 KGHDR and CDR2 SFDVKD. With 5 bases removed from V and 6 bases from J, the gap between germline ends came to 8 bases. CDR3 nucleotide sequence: TGTGCCACCAGTGGCCGTGAGGATACGCAGTATTTT. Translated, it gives CATSGREDTQYF.

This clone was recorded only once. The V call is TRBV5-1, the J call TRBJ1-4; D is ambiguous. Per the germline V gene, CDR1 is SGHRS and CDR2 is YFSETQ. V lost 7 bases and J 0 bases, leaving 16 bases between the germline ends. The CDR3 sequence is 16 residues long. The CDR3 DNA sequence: TGCGCCAGCTCGGCGGAGGCCACTACAACTAATGAAAAACTGTTTTTT. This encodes CASSAEATTTNEKLFF.

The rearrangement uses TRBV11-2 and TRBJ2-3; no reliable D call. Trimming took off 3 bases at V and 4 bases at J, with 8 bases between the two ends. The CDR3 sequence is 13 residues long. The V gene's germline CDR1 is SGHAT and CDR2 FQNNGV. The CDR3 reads CASSFQASDTQYF. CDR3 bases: TGTGCCAGCAGCTTCCAGGCTTCAGATACGCAGTATTTT.

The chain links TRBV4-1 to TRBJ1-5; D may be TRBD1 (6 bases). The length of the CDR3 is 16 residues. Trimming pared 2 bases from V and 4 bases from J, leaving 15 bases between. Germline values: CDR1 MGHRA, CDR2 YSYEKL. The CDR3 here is CASSQYWTVLNQPQHF. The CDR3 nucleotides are TGCGCCAGCAGCCAATATTGGACAGTGCTTAATCAGCCCCAGCATTTT.

CDR3 bases: TGTGCCAGCAGCCTCACGGGGGTGCGAGCTTTCTTT. It specifies CASSLTGVRAFF. This rearrangement joins TRBV28 to TRBJ1-1; a possible D gene is TRBD1 (5 bases). The V gene lost 6 bases and the J gene lost 10 bases, with 15 bases spanning the gap. CDR1 is MDHEN and CDR2 is SYDVKM in the germline V gene. The CDR3 is 12 amino acids.

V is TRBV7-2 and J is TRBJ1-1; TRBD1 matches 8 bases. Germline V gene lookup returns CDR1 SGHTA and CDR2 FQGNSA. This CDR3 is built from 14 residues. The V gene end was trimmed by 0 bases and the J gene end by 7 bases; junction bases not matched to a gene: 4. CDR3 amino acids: CASSLAPGGSEAFF. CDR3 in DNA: TGTGCCAGCAGCTTAGCCCCAGGGGGCAGTGAAGCTTTCTTT.

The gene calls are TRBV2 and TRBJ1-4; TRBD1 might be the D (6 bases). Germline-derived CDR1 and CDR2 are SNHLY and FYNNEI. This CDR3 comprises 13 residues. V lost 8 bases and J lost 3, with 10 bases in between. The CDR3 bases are TGTGCCAGCTCAGGGGATCCTAATGAAAAACTGTTTTTT. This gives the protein CASSGDPNEKLFF.

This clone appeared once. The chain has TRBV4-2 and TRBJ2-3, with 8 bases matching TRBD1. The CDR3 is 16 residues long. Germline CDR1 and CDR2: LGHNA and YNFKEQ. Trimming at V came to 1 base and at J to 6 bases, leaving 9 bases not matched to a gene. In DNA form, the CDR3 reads TGTGCCAGCAGCCAAGTCGGACAGGGCGTAACGGATACGCAGTATTTT. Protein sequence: CASSQVGQGVTDTQYF.

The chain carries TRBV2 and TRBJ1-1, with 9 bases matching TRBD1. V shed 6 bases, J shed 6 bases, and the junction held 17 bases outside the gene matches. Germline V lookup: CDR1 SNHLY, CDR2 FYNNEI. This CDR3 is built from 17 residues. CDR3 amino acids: CASSAQGTGTGHSEAFF. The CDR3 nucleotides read TGTGCCAGCAGCGCCCAGGGAACCGGGACAGGGCATTCTGAAGCTTTCTTT.

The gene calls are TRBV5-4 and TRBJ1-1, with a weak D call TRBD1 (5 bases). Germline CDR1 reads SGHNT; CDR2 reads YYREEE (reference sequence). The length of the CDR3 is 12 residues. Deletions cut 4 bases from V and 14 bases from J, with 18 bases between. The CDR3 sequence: CASSPLGGEGFF. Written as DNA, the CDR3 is TGTGCCAGCAGCCCTCTCGGGGGGGAAGGGTTCTTT. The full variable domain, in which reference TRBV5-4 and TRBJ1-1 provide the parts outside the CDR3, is ETGVTQSPTHLIKTRGQQVTLRCSSQSGHNTVSWYQQALGQGPQFIFQYYREEENGRGNFPPRFSGLQFPNYSSELNVNALELDDSALYLCASSPLGGEGFFGQGTRLTVV.

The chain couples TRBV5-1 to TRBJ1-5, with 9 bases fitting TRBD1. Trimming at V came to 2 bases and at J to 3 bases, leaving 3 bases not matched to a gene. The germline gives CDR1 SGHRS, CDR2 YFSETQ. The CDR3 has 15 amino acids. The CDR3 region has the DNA TGCGCCAGCAGCTTACAGGGGGCATACAATCAGCCCCAGCATTTT. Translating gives CASSLQGAYNQPQHF.

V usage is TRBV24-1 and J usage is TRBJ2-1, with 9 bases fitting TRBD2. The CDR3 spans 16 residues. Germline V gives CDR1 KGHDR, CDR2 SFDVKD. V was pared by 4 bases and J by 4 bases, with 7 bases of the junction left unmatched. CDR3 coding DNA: TGTGCCACCAGTGACTCCAGCGGGGGGACTTACAATGAGCAGTTCTTC. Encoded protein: CATSDSSGGTYNEQFF.

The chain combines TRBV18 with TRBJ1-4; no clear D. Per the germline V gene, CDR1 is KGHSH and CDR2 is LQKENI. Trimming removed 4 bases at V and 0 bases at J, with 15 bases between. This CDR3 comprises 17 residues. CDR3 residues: CASSQGLTGSTNEKLFF. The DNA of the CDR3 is TGTGCCAGCTCACAAGGCCTAACCGGGTCAACTAATGAAAAACTGTTTTTT.

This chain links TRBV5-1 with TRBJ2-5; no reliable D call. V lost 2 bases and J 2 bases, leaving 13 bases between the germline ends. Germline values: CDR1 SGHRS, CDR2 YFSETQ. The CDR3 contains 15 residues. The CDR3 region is CASSFDSLGQETQYF. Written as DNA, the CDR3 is TGCGCCAGCAGCTTCGATTCGCTAGGTCAAGAGACCCAGTACTTC. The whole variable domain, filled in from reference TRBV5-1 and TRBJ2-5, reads KAGVTQTPRYLIKTRGQQVTLSCSPISGHRSVSWYQQTPGQGLQFLFEYFSETQRNKGNFPGRFSGRQFSNSRSEMNVSTLELGDSALYLCASSFDSLGQETQYFGPGTRLLVL.

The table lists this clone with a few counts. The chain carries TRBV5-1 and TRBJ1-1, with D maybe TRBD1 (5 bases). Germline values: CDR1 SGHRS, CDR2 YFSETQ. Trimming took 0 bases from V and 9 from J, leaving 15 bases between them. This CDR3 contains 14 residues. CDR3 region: CASSLDGGEGKAFF. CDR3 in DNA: TGCGCCAGCAGCTTGGACGGAGGGGAGGGGAAAGCTTTCTTT.

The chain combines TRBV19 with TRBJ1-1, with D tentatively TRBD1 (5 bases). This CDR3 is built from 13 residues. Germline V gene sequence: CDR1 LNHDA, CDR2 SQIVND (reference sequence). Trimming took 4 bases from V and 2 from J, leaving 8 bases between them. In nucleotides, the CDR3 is TGTGCCAGTAGTACACAGGTCAACACTGAAGCTTTCTTT. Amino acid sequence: CASSTQVNTEAFF.

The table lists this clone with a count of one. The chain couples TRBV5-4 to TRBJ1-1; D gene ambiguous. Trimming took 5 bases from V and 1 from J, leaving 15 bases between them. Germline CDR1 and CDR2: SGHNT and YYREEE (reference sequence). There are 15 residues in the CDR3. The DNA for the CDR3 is TGTGCCAGCAGTCCTTCTACCCAAAGGAACACTGAAGCTTTCTTT. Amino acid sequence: CASSPSTQRNTEAFF.

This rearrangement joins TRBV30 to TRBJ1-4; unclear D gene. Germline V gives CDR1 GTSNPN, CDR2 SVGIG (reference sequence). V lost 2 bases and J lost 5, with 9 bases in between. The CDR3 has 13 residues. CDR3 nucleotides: TGTGCCTGGAGTTGGTCGGGAAATGAAAAACTGTTTTTT. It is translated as CAWSWSGNEKLFF.

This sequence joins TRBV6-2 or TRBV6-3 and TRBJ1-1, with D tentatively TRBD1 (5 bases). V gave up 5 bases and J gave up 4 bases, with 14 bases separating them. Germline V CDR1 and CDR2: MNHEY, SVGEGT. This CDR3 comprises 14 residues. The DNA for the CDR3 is TGTGCCAGCAGTACCACTTGGACATCCACTGAAGCTTTCTTT. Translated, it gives CASSTTWTSTEAFF.

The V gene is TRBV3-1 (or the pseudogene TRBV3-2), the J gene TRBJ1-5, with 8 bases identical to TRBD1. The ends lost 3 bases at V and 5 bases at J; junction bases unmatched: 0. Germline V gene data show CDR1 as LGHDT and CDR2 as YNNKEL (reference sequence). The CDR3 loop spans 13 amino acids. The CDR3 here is CASSQGQDQPQHF. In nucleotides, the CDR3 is TGTGCCAGCAGCCAGGGACAGGATCAGCCCCAGCATTTT.

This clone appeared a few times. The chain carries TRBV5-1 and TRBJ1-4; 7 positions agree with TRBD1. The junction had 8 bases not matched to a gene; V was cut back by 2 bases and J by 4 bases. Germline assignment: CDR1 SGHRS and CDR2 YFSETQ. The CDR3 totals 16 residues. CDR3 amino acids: CASSLGGQSLNEKLFF. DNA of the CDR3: TGCGCCAGCAGCTTAGGGGGACAGAGCCTTAATGAAAAACTGTTTTTT.